The clone carrying this T cell receptor (beta chain) was found once. Its cognate antigen is unknown. The V gene's germline CDR1 is KGHSH and CDR2 LQKENI. The CDR3 runs 15 residues. With 2 bases removed from V and 4 bases from J, the gap between germline ends came to 14 bases. Libraries were prepared by immunoSEQ multiplex PCR; TCRdb keeps only in-frame clonotypes and omits some of them. The repertoire includes 120,000 or so clones, 92% of them detected once, and about 1.5% sits in the top ten. This specimen belongs to a study of T cell responses to AZD1222 COVID-19 vaccine. Looking at the study overall: Pooling covered second doses at about 4 or about 12 weeks. Study-wide points: Receipt of two AZD1222 doses was followed by a rise in Spike-specific TCR breadth and depth. Clonal diversity may have been underestimated in mostly white British donors. CD4 TCRs covered the whole spike, strongest at regions 160-218 and 743-854.

This material consisted of peripheral blood, taken on day 0 of AZD1222 vaccination. The rearrangement links TRBV18 to TRBJ1-2; TRBD1 might be the D (5 bases). The TCR comes from an adult in good health. CDR3 sequence: CASSPGVGRGYGYTF. The CDR3 nucleotides read TGTGCCAGCTCACCAGGGGTTGGAAGGGGCTATGGCTACACCTTC.